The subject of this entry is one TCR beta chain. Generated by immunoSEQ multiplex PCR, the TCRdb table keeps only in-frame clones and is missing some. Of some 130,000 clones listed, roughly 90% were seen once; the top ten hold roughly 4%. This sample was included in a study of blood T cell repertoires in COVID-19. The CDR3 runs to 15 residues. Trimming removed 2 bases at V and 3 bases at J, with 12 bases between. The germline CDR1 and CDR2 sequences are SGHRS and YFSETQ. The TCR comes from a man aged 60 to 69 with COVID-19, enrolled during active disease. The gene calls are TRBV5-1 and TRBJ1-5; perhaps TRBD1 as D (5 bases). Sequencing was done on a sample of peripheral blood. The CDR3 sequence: CASSLRSGDNQPQHF. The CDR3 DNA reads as TGCGCCAGCAGCTTACGTTCGGGGGACAATCAGCCCCAGCATTTT.